This T cell receptor beta chain stems from a study of T cell changes during pregnancy in multiple sclerosis (dated by TCRdb to 2018 to 2020). Looking at the study overall: The study looked at changes in the T cell repertoire across pregnancy in women with multiple sclerosis.

Taken from the germline V gene, the CDR1 and CDR2 loops are LGHNA and YNFKEQ. The CDR3 spans 12 residues, from the cysteine through the phenylalanine. The CDR3 DNA has 36 bases and is translated from base 1. V loses 0 bases of germline sequence and J loses 5 bases, and the interval between the two ends is 5 bases. Remarks on this clone: The target of this receptor is not known. No clone much larger than this one lies a single base away; base qualities are absent.

To prepare the library, the immunoSEQ multiplex PCR assay was applied. TCRdb holds this immuneACCESS table with in-frame rearrangements only. Some clones are missing; in checked studies, unresolved V genes explain under half, and the rest has no known cause. Within this sample are about 75,000 clones, with around 94% of them counted one time only. The top ten clones comprise less than 0.15% of the sample. This TCR derives from a female donor with multiple sclerosis, enrolled in a pregnancy study. The chain uses TRBV4-2 and TRBJ2-7; a tentative D match to TRBD1 spans 5 bases. The sample in question was CD4+ T cells from peripheral blood mononuclear cells, obtained after pregnancy. The DNA sequence is TGTGCCAGCAGCCAAGACAGGGACGAGCAGTACTTC. Translated, it reads CASSQDRDEQYF.